This entry lists 9 T cell receptor beta chains sequenced from one sample in a study of CD4 T cells in relation to SARS-CoV-2 and coronaviruses. Sequencing was performed with immunoSEQ multiplex PCR; in TCRdb, only in-frame clones are kept and a portion is missing. The table records about 22,000 clones, around 72% of them present only once. Before the COVID-19 pandemic, during about 2010-2019, CD4+ T cells were taken from unexposed donors. Isolation of CD4+ T cells took place after roughly nine days in culture. The antigens of these receptors remain unknown. The source material was CD4+ T cells from PBMCs, cultured in vitro. All receptors derive from a human donor in good health.

V usage is TRBV7-2 and J usage is TRBJ1-2; TRBD1 aligns across 8 bases. After removal of 1 base from V and 5 bases from J, the junction contained 9 bases not matched to a gene. CDR1 is SGHTA and CDR2 is FQGNSA in the germline V gene. CDR3 length: 16 amino acids. The CDR3: CASSLEPGQGEYGYTF. The CDR3 DNA follows: TGTGCCAGCAGCTTAGAGCCAGGACAGGGAGAATATGGCTACACCTTC.

In its sample, this clone was seen a few times. This rearrangement joins TRBV24-1 to TRBJ2-2; tentative D call: TRBD2 (5 bases). This CDR3 spans 13 amino acids. In germline, CDR1 is KGHDR, CDR2 SFDVKD. V was trimmed by 9 bases and J by 7 bases, leaving 14 bases between them. The CDR3 region is CATASSAGGELFF. The CDR3 bases are TGTGCCACCGCGTCGTCGGCGGGCGGGGAGCTGTTTTTT.

This clone was recorded once. The rearrangement links TRBV7-3 to TRBJ2-3; no reliable D call. The CDR3 is 14 residues long. V shed 1 base and J shed 2 bases, with 7 bases lying between them. Germline CDR1 reads SGHTA; CDR2 reads FQGTGA. CDR3 in amino acids: CASSLNPNTDTQYF. DNA for the CDR3: TGTGCCAGCAGCTTAAACCCTAACACAGATACGCAGTATTTT.

The chain uses TRBV19 and TRBJ1-2, with no clear D. The germline V and J ends were trimmed by 6 bases and 2 bases, with 13 bases remaining between them. Germline V gene data show CDR1 as LNHDA and CDR2 as SQIVND (reference sequence). The length of the CDR3 is 14 residues. The CDR3 region is CASRPPEGNYGYTF. The CDR3 DNA reads TGTGCCAGTAGACCCCCGGAGGGAAACTATGGCTACACCTTC. The whole variable domain, filled in from reference TRBV19 and TRBJ1-2, reads DGGITQSPKYLFRKEGQNVTLSCEQNLNHDAMYWYRQDPGQGLRLIYYSQIVNDFQKGDIAEGYSVSREKKESFPLTVTSAQKNPTAFYLCASRPPEGNYGYTFGSGTRLTVV.

The chain employs TRBV6-5 and TRBJ1-5; TRBD1 aligns across 8 bases. J was trimmed by 7 bases and V by 6 bases; bases with no gene match: 11. CDR3 size: 15 residues. Germline V gene sequence: CDR1 MNHEY, CDR2 SVGAGI. CDR3 nucleotides: TGTGCCAGCAGCCCGCACCCGCAGGGGGCACAGCCCCAGCATTTT. The encoded protein is CASSPHPQGAQPQHF.

V and J are TRBV7-9 and TRBJ1-1; a possible D gene is TRBD1 (5 bases). V lost 5 bases and J lost 5, with 24 bases in between. Germline V gives CDR1 SEHNR, CDR2 FQNEAQ (reference sequence). CDR3 size: 17 residues. The CDR3 is CASSGRVSSPGETEAFF. In nucleotides, the CDR3 is TGTGCCAGCAGCGGGAGGGTGTCCTCCCCGGGGGAAACTGAAGCTTTCTTT.

The V gene is TRBV10-3, the J gene TRBJ1-2, with D unclear. Between the trimmed V and J ends, which lost 8 bases and 4 bases, there was a span of 14 bases. Germline assignment: CDR1 ENHRY and CDR2 SYGVKD. The CDR3 runs to 13 residues. CDR3 protein: CAIPLAGAYGYTF. The CDR3, as DNA: TGTGCCATCCCGTTAGCGGGTGCCTATGGCTACACCTTC.

The chain recombines TRBV18 with TRBJ1-5; TRBD1 might be the D (6 bases). V dropped 3 bases and J dropped 2 bases, with 26 bases sitting between them. Germline V gene data show CDR1 as KGHSH and CDR2 as LQKENI. This CDR3 is 20 amino acids long. The CDR3 loop is CASSPNDRNRHIIRNQPQHF. The CDR3 DNA is TGTGCCAGCTCACCCAACGACAGGAACCGACATATTATACGCAATCAGCCCCAGCATTTT. Complete variable domain (other parts from reference TRBV18 and TRBJ1-5): NAGVMQNPRHLVRRRGQEARLRCSPMKGHSHVYWYRQLPEEGLKFMVYLQKENIIDESGMPKERFSAEFPKEGPSILRIQQVVRGDSAAYFCASSPNDRNRHIIRNQPQHFGDGTRLSIL.

The chain uses TRBV6-2 or TRBV6-3 and TRBJ2-1; 8 bases are a match to TRBD1. CDR3 size: 15 residues. CDR1 is MNHEY and CDR2 is SVGEGT in the germline V gene. Trimming removed 2 bases from V and 8 bases from J; junction bases left unmatched: 8. The CDR3, as DNA: TGTGCCAGCAGTTACGAGGACAGGGTGATCGATGAGCAGTTCTTC. This encodes CASSYEDRVIDEQFF.